A single sample is the source of the 18 T cell receptor beta chains below, sequenced in a study of shared clonotypes between healthy human individuals. CD45RO-negative, CCR7-selected cells formed the naive CD8 fraction, which excluded terminally differentiated effector memory CD45RA+ cells. Only in-frame clones appear in the TCRdb table, and some are missing; sequencing was by immunoSEQ multiplex PCR. The table records millions of clones, about 93% of them present only once. The sample taken for sequencing was naive CD8+ T cells from PBMCs. These receptors originate from a man between 18 and 35 years old in good health. Some clones in this sample may be carry-over from other donors' samples.

The rearrangement joins TRBV28 to TRBJ1-3, with D possibly TRBD1 on 6 matching bases. The CDR3 loop spans 14 amino acids. Germline V gene data show CDR1 as MDHEN and CDR2 as SYDVKM. Trimming cost V 8 bases and J 4 bases, with 15 bases left between them. CDR3 protein: CASFAQGWGNTIYF. The DNA of the CDR3 is TGTGCCAGCTTCGCCCAGGGGTGGGGAAACACCATATATTTT.

The chain recombines TRBV6-6 with TRBJ1-4; no firm D call. This CDR3 contains 16 residues. The germline V gene has CDR1 MNHNY and CDR2 SVGAGI (reference sequence). The V end was cut by 0 bases, the J end by 5 bases, with 13 bases between. The CDR3 is CASSYSMGGSNEKLFF. The DNA of the CDR3 is TGTGCCAGCAGTTACTCGATGGGCGGATCAAATGAAAAACTGTTTTTT.

The chain is built from TRBV5-8 and TRBJ2-5; 9 bases fit TRBD2. The CDR3 is 17 residues long. V lost 4 bases, J lost 0 bases, and 10 bases stayed unmatched. Germline CDR1 SGHTS, CDR2 YDEGEE. The CDR3 reads CASSNALAGIYQETQYF. In nucleotides, the CDR3 is TGTGCCAGCAGCAACGCGCTAGCGGGAATTTACCAAGAGACCCAGTACTTC.

V and J are TRBV4-1 and TRBJ1-1, with D perhaps TRBD1 (5 bases). V lost 0 bases to trimming and J lost 6 bases, with 11 bases between them. The germline CDR1 and CDR2 sequences are MGHRA and YSYEKL. This CDR3 has 14 residues. For the CDR3, the DNA is TGCGCCAGCAGCCAAGAGAAGGGGTACGCTGAAGCTTTCTTT. Protein sequence: CASSQEKGYAEAFF.

The chain links TRBV28 to TRBJ2-5, with TRBD1 matching 7 bases. This CDR3 is built from 15 residues. Germline V gene sequence: CDR1 MDHEN, CDR2 SYDVKM. With 5 bases clipped from V and 1 base from J, the junction kept 7 bases outside the gene matches. Written as DNA, the CDR3 is TGTGCCAGCAGTCCCGGGACAGAACTCCAAGAGACCCAGTACTTC. Its protein is CASSPGTELQETQYF. The full variable domain, its missing parts supplied by reference TRBV28 and TRBJ2-5, is DVKVTQSSRYLVKRTGEKVFLECVQDMDHENMFWYRQDPGLGLRLIYFSYDVKMKEKGDIPEGYSVSREKKERFSLILESASTNQTSMYLCASSPGTELQETQYFGPGTRLLVL.

The J gene is TRBJ2-3, the V gene TRBV9, with no clear D. CDR1 SGDLS and CDR2 YYNGEE come from the germline V gene. V was cut by 2 bases and J by 2 bases, with 12 bases left in between. The CDR3 consists of 15 residues. The CDR3 protein is CASSVGPADTDTQYF. For the CDR3, the DNA is TGTGCCAGCAGCGTTGGCCCCGCCGACACAGATACGCAGTATTTT.

The chain has TRBV10-3 and TRBJ2-2; D is undetermined. The V end lost 0 bases, the J end lost 7 bases, and 12 bases lay between the germline ends. Per the germline V gene, CDR1 is ENHRY and CDR2 is SYGVKD. The CDR3 runs 15 residues. CDR3 amino acids: CAISESLTVLGELFF. The CDR3 coding sequence is TGTGCCATCAGTGAGTCGTTAACAGTGCTCGGGGAGCTGTTTTTT.

The sample holds one count of this clone. The chain is built from TRBV7-8 and TRBJ2-4; 9 bases match TRBD1. The CDR3 consists of 16 residues. CDR1 SGHVS and CDR2 FQNEAQ come from the germline V gene. The ends lost 5 bases at V and 8 bases at J; junction bases unmatched: 13. Here the CDR3 DNA reads TGTGCCAGCAGCGAAAGTTCCGGGACAGGGAATTACATTCAGTACTTC. The encoded protein is CASSESSGTGNYIQYF. Based on the CDR3 plus reference TRBV7-8 and TRBJ2-4, the full variable domain is GAGVSQSPRYKVAKRGQDVALRCDPISGHVSLFWYQQALGQGPEFLTYFQNEAQLDKSGLPSDRFFAERPEGSVSTLKIQRTQQEDSAVYLCASSESSGTGNYIQYFGAGTRLSVL.

The chain links TRBV7-8 to TRBJ1-5; D not resolved. Trimming stripped 4 bases from V and 0 bases from J, with 10 bases between. This CDR3 is 15 amino acids long. CDR1 and CDR2 from the germline V gene are SGHVS and FQNEAQ. Here the CDR3 DNA reads TGTGCCAGCAGCTCATTTCCGGGTAGCAATCAGCCCCAGCATTTT. Protein: CASSSFPGSNQPQHF.

J is TRBJ2-3 and V is TRBV28, with 7 nucleotides matching TRBD2. CDR1 is MDHEN, CDR2 SYDVKM, per germline. V shed 4 bases, J shed 0 bases, and the junction held 4 bases outside the gene matches. CDR3 length: 15 residues. The CDR3 loop reads CASSYAGGSTDTQYF. The CDR3 DNA reads as TGTGCCAGCAGTTATGCCGGGGGGAGCACAGATACGCAGTATTTT.

The V and J genes are TRBV5-4 and TRBJ1-1; no definite D call. This CDR3 region has 12 residues. CDR1 SGHNT and CDR2 YYREEE come from the germline V gene (reference sequence). Trimming cost V 4 bases and J 1 base, with 5 bases left between them. The CDR3 here is CASSEGNTEAFF. The CDR3 region has the DNA TGTGCCAGCAGCGAGGGGAACACTGAAGCTTTCTTT.

The CDR3 region is CASSSRSVSRFDEQFF. In DNA form, the CDR3 reads TGTGCCAGCAGTTCCCGTTCCGTAAGCCGGTTCGATGAGCAGTTCTTC. The chain joins TRBV27 to TRBJ2-1; D gene unclear. CDR3 length: 16 residues. The germline V and J ends were trimmed by 4 bases and 8 bases, with 21 bases remaining between them. Germline loops: CDR1 MNHEY, CDR2 SMNVEV (reference sequence).

The chain carries TRBV29-1 and TRBJ1-1, with D uncertain. CDR3 length: 13 amino acids. Germline lookup yields CDR1 SQVTM and CDR2 ANQGSEA. V lost 3 bases and J 4 bases, leaving 12 bases between the germline ends. The CDR3 nucleotides are TGCAGCGTTGATGATATTGGATCCACTGAAGCTTTCTTT. As protein: CSVDDIGSTEAFF.

This clone was seen a single time. The chain links TRBV6-5 to TRBJ2-7, with 12 nucleotides matching TRBD2. J lost 7 bases, V lost 6 bases, and 7 bases had no gene match. This CDR3 is 14 amino acids long. Per the germline V gene, CDR1 is MNHEY and CDR2 is SVGAGI. The CDR3 DNA reads TGTGCCAGCAGCCTTACTAGCGGGAGGTTAGAGCAGTACTTC. Protein sequence: CASSLTSGRLEQYF.

The V call is TRBV19, the J call TRBJ2-1; D unresolved. Germline V gene lookup returns CDR1 LNHDA and CDR2 SQIVND (reference sequence). The V end was cut by 6 bases, the J end by 2 bases, with 11 bases between. The CDR3 runs 14 residues. The CDR3 loop is CASSPEATYNEQFF. As DNA, the CDR3 is TGTGCCAGTAGCCCCGAGGCAACCTACAATGAGCAGTTCTTC.

This chain links TRBV5-1 with TRBJ2-1, with 7 bases matching TRBD2. Per germline, CDR1 SGHRS and CDR2 YFSETQ. This CDR3 comprises 16 residues. J gave up 0 bases and V 5 bases, and 8 bases lay outside the gene matches. The CDR3 DNA is TGCGCCAGCAGGTCTAGCGGAAGAAGCTCCTACAATGAGCAGTTCTTC. Residues: CASRSSGRSSYNEQFF.

A single count supports this clone. The chain combines TRBV11-3 with TRBJ2-7, with D perhaps being TRBD1 or TRBD2 (7 bases each). Trimming pared 8 bases from V and 4 bases from J, leaving 18 bases between. Germline lookup yields CDR1 SGHNT and CDR2 YENEEA. The CDR3 is made up of 14 amino acids. DNA of the CDR3: TGTGCCAGCGGGCCACGGGGGGACAGTTACGAGCAGTACTTC. The encoded protein is CASGPRGDSYEQYF.

The V and J genes are TRBV27 and TRBJ2-1; D is possibly TRBD2 (5 bases). V dropped 2 bases and J dropped 2 bases, with 13 bases sitting between them. Germline V gene lookup returns CDR1 MNHEY and CDR2 SMNVEV (reference sequence). The CDR3 totals 16 residues. The CDR3 sequence is CASSLIASVPYNEQFF. The CDR3 bases are TGTGCCAGCAGTTTAATAGCGTCGGTCCCCTACAATGAGCAGTTCTTC.